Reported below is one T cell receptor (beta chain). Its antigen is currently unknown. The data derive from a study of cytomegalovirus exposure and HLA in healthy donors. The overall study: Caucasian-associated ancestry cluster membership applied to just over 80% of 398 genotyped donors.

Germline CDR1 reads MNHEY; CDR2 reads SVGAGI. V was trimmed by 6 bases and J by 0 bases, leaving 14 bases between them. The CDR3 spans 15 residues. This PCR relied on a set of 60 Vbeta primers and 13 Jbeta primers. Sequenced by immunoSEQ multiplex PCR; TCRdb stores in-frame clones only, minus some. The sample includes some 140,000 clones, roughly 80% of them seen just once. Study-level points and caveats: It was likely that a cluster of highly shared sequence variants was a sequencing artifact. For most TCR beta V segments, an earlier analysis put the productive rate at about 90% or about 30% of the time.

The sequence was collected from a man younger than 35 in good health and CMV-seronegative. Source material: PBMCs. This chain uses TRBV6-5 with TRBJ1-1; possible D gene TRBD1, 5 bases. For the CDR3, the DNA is TGTGCCAGCAGCAATTTGACAGCTATGAACACTGAAGCTTTCTTT. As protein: CASSNLTAMNTEAFF.